This T cell receptor beta chain was identified during a study of identical twins. Study outcomes and limitations: The degree of excess twin sharing was weaker in beta out-of-frame sequences. Abundant cord blood beta clonotypes carried fewer insertions; memory repertoires showed none.

TCRdb itself ran the 5' RACE reads through MiXCR, one entry per CDR3 protein. The sample carries under 800,000 distinct CDR3 sequences, approximately 22% recorded once. Germline-derived CDR1 and CDR2 are SNHLY and FYNNEI. There are 14 residues in the CDR3. With 4 bases clipped from V and 11 bases from J, the junction kept 8 bases outside the gene matches. As for this clonotype: Its antigen remains unidentified.

The same data also went into a second study, on T cells expressing NK-cell markers. That work states: All TCR beta repertoires analysed originated from sorted CD3+CD56+NKG2C+, CD3+CD56+NKG2C- and CD3+CD56-NKG2C+ T cells.

This chain uses TRBV2 with TRBJ1-6; TRBD1 agrees at 7 bases. The receptor was isolated from a woman in her late teens or twenties in good health. Sequenced: PBMCs. CDR3 DNA sequence: TGTGCCAGCAGTGCCGGGACAGTGGGGACACCCCTCCACTTT. It specifies CASSAGTVGTPLHF.